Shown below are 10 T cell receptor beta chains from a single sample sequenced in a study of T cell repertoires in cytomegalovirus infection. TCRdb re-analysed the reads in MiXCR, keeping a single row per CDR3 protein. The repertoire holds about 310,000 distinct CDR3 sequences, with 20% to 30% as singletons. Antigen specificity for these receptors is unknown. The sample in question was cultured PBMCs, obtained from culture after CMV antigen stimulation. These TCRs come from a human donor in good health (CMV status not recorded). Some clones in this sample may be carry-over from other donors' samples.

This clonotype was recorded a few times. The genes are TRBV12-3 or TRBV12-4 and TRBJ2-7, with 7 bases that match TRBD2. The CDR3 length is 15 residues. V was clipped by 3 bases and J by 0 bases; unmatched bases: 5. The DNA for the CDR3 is TGTGCCAGCAGTTTTTTCGGCGGGGGCTCCTACGAGCAGTACTTC. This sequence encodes CASSFFGGGSYEQYF.

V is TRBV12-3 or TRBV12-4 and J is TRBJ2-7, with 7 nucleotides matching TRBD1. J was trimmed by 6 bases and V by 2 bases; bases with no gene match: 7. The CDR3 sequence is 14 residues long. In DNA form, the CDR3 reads TGTGCCAGCAGTTTAATTAGGGGGCAAGGCGAGCAGTACTTC. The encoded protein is CASSLIRGQGEQYF.

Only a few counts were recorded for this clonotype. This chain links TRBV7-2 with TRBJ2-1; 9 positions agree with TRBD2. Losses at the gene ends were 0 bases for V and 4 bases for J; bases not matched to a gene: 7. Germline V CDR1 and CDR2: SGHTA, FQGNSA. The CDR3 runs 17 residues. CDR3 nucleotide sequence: TGTGCCAGCAGCTTAGCGCGGGGGGGGAGGGGGTACAATGAGCAGTTCTTC. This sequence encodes CASSLARGGRGYNEQFF.

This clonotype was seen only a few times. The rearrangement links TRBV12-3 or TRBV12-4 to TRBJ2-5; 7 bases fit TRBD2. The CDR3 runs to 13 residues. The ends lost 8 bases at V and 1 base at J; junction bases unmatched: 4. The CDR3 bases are TGTGCCAGCTCGCAGCGGGGCCAAGAGACCCAGTACTTC. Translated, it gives CASSQRGQETQYF.

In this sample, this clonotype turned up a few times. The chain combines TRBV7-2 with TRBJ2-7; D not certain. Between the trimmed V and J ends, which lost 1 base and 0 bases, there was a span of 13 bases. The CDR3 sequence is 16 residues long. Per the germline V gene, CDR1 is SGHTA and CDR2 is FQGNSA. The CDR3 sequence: CASSLEVGGASYEQYF. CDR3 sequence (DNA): TGTGCCAGCAGCTTAGAGGTAGGCGGAGCCTCCTACGAGCAGTACTTC.

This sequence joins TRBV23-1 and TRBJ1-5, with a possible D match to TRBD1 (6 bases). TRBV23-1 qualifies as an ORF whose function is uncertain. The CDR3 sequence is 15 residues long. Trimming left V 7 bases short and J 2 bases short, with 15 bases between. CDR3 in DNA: TGCGCCAGCAATCCCCGTACAGGGCGCAATCAGCCCCAGCATTTT. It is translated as CASNPRTGRNQPQHF.

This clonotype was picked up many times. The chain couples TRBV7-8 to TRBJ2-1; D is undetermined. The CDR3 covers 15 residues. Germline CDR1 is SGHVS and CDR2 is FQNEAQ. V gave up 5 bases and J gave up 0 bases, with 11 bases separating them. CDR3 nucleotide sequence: TGTGCCAGCAGCAAGACGGATAGCTCCTACAATGAGCAGTTCTTC. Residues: CASSKTDSSYNEQFF. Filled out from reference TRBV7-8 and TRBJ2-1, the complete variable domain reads GAGVSQSPRYKVAKRGQDVALRCDPISGHVSLFWYQQALGQGPEFLTYFQNEAQLDKSGLPSDRFFAERPEGSVSTLKIQRTQQEDSAVYLCASSKTDSSYNEQFFGPGTRLTVL.

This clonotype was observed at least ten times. The CDR3 loop reads CASSLDFAGGTDTQYF. The CDR3 DNA reads TGTGCCAGCAGCTTAGATTTTGCGGGAGGCACAGATACGCAGTATTTT. V usage is TRBV7-9 and J usage is TRBJ2-3, with 7 bases lining up with TRBD2. This CDR3 spans 16 amino acids. In germline, CDR1 is SEHNR, CDR2 FQNEAQ (reference sequence). The trim removed 1 base at V and 1 base at J, leaving 5 bases unmatched.

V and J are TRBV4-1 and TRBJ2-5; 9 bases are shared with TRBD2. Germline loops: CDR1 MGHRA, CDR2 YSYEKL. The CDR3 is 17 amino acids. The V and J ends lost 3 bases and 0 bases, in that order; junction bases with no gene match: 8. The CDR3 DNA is TGCGCCAGCAGCCAGGAAGCGGGAGGCAGGTACCAAGAGACCCAGTACTTC. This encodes CASSQEAGGRYQETQYF.

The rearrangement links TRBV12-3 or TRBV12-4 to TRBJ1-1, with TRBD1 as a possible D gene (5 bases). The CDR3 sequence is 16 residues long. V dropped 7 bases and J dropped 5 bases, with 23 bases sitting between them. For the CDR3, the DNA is TGTGCCAGCATGGTATTTAGGTTAGGGAAGGGGACTGAAGCTTTCTTT. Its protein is CASMVFRLGKGTEAFF.